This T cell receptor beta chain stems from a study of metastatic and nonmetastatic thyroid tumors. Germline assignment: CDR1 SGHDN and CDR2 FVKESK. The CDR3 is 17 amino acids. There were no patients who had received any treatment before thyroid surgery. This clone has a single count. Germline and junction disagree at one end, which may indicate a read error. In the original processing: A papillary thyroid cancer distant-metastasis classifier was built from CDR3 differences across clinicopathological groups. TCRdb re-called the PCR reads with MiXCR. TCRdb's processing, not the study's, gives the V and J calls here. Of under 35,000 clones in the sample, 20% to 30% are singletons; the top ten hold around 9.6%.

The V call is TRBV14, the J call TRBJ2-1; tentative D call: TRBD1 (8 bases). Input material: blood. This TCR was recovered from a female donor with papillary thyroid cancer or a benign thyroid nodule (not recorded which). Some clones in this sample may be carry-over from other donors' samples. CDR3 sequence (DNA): TGTGCCAGCAGCGGAACAGGGGGGGCGAGCTCCTACAATGAGCGGTTCTTC. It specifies CASSGTGGASSYNERFF.